Listed below are T cell receptor beta chains from one sample, sequenced in a study of vaccination and CD4 T cells after COVID-19. These receptors have no known antigen. TCRdb re-derived calls from the PCR reads in MiXCR, one entry per CDR3 protein. The repertoire holds about 10,000 distinct CDR3 sequences, with roughly 61% as singletons. The sequencing input was CD4+ T cells from blood, cultured in vitro. The origin of the receptors is a human donor who had recovered from COVID-19. Both conserved end residues are part of each CDR3. The D gene is left open where the match is weak. The listing skips clone size in some rows; elsewhere it reads once, few, many or a size class.

j_call d_call clone_size cdr3_length v_call cdr3_nt cdr3_aa
TRBJ2-7 - medium-sized 14 TRBV18 TGTGCCAGCTCACCCGGGACGGAATCCTACGAGCAGTACTTC CASSPGTESYEQYF
TRBJ1-1 - once 12 TRBV21-1 TGTGCTAAGCAGCACCGGGACAGGGAAGCTTTCTTT CAKQHRDREAFF
TRBJ2-5 - - 12 TRBV20-1 TGCAGTGCCGCCTGGGAGCAAGAGACCCAGTACTTC CSAAWEQETQYF
TRBJ1-2 - - 14 TRBV5-4 TGTGCCAGCAGCTTGGACGGACAGTACTATGGCTACACCTTC CASSLDGQYYGYTF
TRBJ1-1 - - 13 TRBV7-9 TGTGCCAGCAGCTTAGTCACAGAAACTGAAGCTTTCTTT CASSLVTETEAFF
TRBJ2-2 - few 15 TRBV6-2/TRBV6-3 TGTGCCAGCAGTTACAGTCTCCGAGGTACCGGGGAGCTGTTTTTT CASSYSLRGTGELFF
TRBJ1-1 TRBD1 - 17 TRBV6-1 TGTGCCAGCAACGCCGGGACAGCCTCCGGTGGGGACACTGAAGCTTTCTTT CASNAGTASGGDTEAFF
TRBJ2-3 TRBD2 - 16 TRBV14 TGTGCCAGCAGCCTGAGCGGGATGGGCGGCACAGATACGCAGTATTTT CASSLSGMGGTDTQYF
TRBJ2-1 - - 15 TRBV11-2 TGTGCCAGCAGGGGGTGGGGGCGCTCCTACAATGAGCAGTTCTTC CASRGWGRSYNEQFF
TRBJ1-5 TRBD1 - 17 TRBV30 TGTGCCTGGAGTAGGGGGACAGGGGGTCTGGGCAATCAGCCCCAGCATTTT CAWSRGTGGLGNQPQHF
TRBJ1-6 - - 12 TRBV27 TGTGCCAGCAGTCAGACCAATTCACCCCTCCACTTT CASSQTNSPLHF
TRBJ1-4 - - 14 TRBV6-2/TRBV6-3 TGTGCCAGCAACCCCGGGACCCGAAGAGAAAAACTGTTTTTT CASNPGTRREKLFF
TRBJ2-2 - - 15 TRBV27 TGTGCCAGCAGTTTAGGGAGTGCGAACACCGGGGAGCTGTTTTTT CASSLGSANTGELFF
TRBJ2-3 - few 15 TRBV15 TGTGCCACCAGCAGAGATCGTGGGGGAGTCGATACGCAGTATTTT CATSRDRGGVDTQYF
TRBJ2-7 - - 17 TRBV2 TGTGCCAGCAGTGAAGGGACGGCCAGGGGGAGGTTATCCGAGCAGTACTTC CASSEGTARGRLSEQYF
TRBJ1-1 - - 13 TRBV18 TGTGCCAGCTCACCCAAACTTGGCACTGAAGCTTTCTTT CASSPKLGTEAFF
TRBJ1-5 TRBD1 - 15 TRBV20-1 TGCAGTGCTCCCCGGGAGGGGGCGGTCAATCAGCCCCAGCATTTT CSAPREGAVNQPQHF
TRBJ2-2 - few 15 TRBV6-1 TGTGCCAGCACCAACGAGAGGTGGGGCACCGGGGAGCTGTTTTTT CASTNERWGTGELFF
TRBJ2-3 TRBD1 - 15 TRBV28 TGTGCCAGCAGTTCCCGCGGGACAGGGCTTTATACGCAGTATTTT CASSSRGTGLYTQYF
TRBJ2-3 TRBD2 - 15 TRBV2 TGTGCCAGCAGGGGGAGTAGCGGGGGTTGGGATACGCAGTATTTT CASRGSSGGWDTQYF
TRBJ2-3 TRBD1 - 13 TRBV6-1 TGTGCCAGCAAGGGACAGAGCACAGATACGCAGTATTTT CASKGQSTDTQYF
TRBJ2-3 TRBD1 - 16 TRBV5-8 TGTGCCAGCAGCGGAGTGGGACAGGGAAGGACAGATACGCAGTATTTT CASSGVGQGRTDTQYF
TRBJ2-3 - - 12 TRBV7-3 TGTGCCAGCAGCTTCGACTCGGATACGCAGTATTTT CASSFDSDTQYF
TRBJ2-1 TRBD2 - 17 TRBV24-1 TGTGCCACCAGTGATTTTTCAGAACCGGGACTACACAATGAGCAGTTCTTC CATSDFSEPGLHNEQFF
TRBJ2-3 TRBD2 few 16 TRBV19 TGTGCCAGTAGTCCTCTAGCGGGAGAGGGCACAGATACGCAGTATTTT CASSPLAGEGTDTQYF
TRBJ2-5 TRBD1 - 15 TRBV5-1 TGCGCCAGCAGCGCGGGGACAGGGGGCAGGGAGACCCAGTACTTC CASSAGTGGRETQYF
TRBJ2-1 TRBD2 - 15 TRBV10-3 TGTGCCACCGGGGGGGAGCAGCGCTGGCACAATGAGCAGTTCTTC CATGGEQRWHNEQFF
TRBJ1-1 - - 11 TRBV29-1 TGCAGCCACGTCCGGAACACTGAAGCTTTCTTT CSHVRNTEAFF
TRBJ2-5 TRBD2 few 14 TRBV6-1 TGTGCCAGCAGTGACGGGACTAGCTATGAGACCCAGTACTTC CASSDGTSYETQYF
TRBJ1-1 TRBD1 - 14 TRBV10-3 TGTGCCATCAGCAGGGACAGGGGGAACACTGAAGCTTTCTTT CAISRDRGNTEAFF
TRBJ1-1 - - 13 TRBV18 TGTGCCAGCTCCGCGGACAGGAACACTGAAGCTTTCTTT CASSADRNTEAFF
TRBJ1-5 TRBD1 - 16 TRBV20-1 TGCAGTGCTAGAAGAGCAGGGGGAGGAAGCAAACAGCCCCAGCATTTT CSARRAGGGSKQPQHF